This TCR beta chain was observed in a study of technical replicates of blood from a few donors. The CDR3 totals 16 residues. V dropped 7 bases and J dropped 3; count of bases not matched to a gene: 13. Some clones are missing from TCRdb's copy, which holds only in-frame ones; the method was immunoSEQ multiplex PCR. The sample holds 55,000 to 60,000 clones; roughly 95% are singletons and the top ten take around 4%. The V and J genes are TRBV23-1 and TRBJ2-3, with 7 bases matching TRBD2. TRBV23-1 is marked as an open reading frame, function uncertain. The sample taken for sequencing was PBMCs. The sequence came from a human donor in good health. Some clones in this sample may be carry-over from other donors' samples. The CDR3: CASTSSGRAPTDTQYF. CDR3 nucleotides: TGCGCCAGCACTTCTAGCGGCCGAGCGCCAACAGATACGCAGTATTTT.